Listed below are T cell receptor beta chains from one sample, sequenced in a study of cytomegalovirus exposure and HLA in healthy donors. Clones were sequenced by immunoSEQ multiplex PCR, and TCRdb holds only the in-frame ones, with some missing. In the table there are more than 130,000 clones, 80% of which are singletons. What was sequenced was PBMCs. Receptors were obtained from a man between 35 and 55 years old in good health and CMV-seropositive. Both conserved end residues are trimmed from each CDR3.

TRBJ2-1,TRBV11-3,ASSLAGSSYNEQF
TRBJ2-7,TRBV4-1,ASSRQPGHGYEQY
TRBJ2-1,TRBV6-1,ASSPSTASYNEQF
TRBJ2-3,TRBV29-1,SVEGLAGGDLVDTQY
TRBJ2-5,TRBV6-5,ASSLQGFGETQY
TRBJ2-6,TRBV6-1,ASSEDWRRFTNSGANVLT
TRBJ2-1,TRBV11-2,ASSLAAGDYNEQF
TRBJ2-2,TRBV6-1,ASSGSGLHTGELF
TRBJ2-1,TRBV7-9,ASSLEDRVYNEQF
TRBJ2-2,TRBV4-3,ASSQIAGPNTGELF
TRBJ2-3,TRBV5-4,ASSLETSGSGTDTQY
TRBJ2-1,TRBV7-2,ASSPLAGAYNEQF
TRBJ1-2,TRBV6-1,ASSVPRAGGSSGYT
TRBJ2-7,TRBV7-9,ASSPGGISYEQY
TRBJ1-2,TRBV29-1,SVSQWPYGYT
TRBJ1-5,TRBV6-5,ASMGGQGNQPQH
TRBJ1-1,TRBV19,ASSISRGLLNTEAF
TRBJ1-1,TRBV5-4,ASSFGDIRLNTEAF
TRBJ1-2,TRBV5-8,ASSLEFGRVGYGYT
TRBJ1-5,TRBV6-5,ASSRRGPNQPQH
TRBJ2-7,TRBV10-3,AIRGTGGSYEQY
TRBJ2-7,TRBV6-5,ASSYSRQGFYEQY
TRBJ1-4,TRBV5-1,ASSLNHRGANEKLF
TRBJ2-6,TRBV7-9,ASSLSGGTGANVLT
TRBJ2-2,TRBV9,ASSTHSSRTGNFRPNTGELF
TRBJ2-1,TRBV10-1,ASSESGLENEQF
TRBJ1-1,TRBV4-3,ASSQLTGVGEAF
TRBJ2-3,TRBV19,ASSMGQPSTDTQY
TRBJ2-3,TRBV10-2,ASSDVDYPFTDTQY
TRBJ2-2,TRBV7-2,ASSLFPDYTGELF
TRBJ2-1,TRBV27,ASSLQSGATYNEQF
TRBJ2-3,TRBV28,ASSAGTSGRPDTQY
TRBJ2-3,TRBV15,ATSRDETQY
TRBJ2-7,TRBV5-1,ASSLRSQREAPRDEQY
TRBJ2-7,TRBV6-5,ASRLTGQGFYEQY
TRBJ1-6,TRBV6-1,ASSETGENSPLH
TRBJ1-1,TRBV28,ASSLLPGGGWPEAF
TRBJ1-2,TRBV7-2,ASSPGQANYGYT
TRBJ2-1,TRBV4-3,ASSRQTSLSYNEQF
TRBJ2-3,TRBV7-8,ASRFLGEGTDTQY
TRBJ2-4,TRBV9,ASSGAGQSSIQY
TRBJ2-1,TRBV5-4,ASSFPGGRAENEQF
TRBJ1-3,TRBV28,ASSFGGPSGNTIY
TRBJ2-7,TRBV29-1,SVTGISGKPSYEQY
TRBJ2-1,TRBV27,ASSLITGVGNEQF
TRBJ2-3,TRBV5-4,ASSPRFGTDTQY
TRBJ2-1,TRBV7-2,ASSTGPGQGAQEQF
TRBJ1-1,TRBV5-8,ASSFDQGWEAF
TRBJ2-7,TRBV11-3,ASSRGQGLSSGYEQY
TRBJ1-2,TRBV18,ASSPDRGWYYGYT
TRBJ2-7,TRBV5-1,ASSPRDRGLSYEQY
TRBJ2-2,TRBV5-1,ASSPPVLADTGELF
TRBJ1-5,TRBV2,ASNPTGANQPQH
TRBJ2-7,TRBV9,ASSVGLGGAPYEQY
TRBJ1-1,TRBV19,ASSIGRGTEAF
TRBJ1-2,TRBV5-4,ASSSPDGRGEGGYT
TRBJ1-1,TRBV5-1,ASRPGTGVGGTEAF
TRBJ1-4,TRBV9,ASSPSGKEKLF
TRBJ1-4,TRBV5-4,ASSPTTSGDEKLF